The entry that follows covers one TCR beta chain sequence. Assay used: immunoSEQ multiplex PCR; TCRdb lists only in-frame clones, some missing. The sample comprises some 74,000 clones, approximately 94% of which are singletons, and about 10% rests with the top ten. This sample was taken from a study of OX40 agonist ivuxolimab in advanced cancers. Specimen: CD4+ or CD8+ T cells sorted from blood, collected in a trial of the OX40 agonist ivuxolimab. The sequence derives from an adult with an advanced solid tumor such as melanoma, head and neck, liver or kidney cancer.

The DNA of the CDR3 is TGCAGCGTTGGGGGAGTCTACGAGCAGTACTTC. Translated, it gives CSVGGVYEQYF. The rearrangement links TRBV29-1 to TRBJ2-7, with D possibly TRBD2 on 5 matching bases. This CDR3 has 11 amino acids. Trimming left V 4 bases short and J 3 bases short, with 7 bases between. The germline CDR1 and CDR2 sequences are SQVTM and ANQGSEA.